The sample holds a few counts of the clone carrying this TCR beta chain. As yet, its antigen is unknown. In TCRdb, the RACE reads were re-called with MiXCR into one record per CDR3 protein. This sample has fewer than 400,000 distinct CDR3 sequences; roughly 6.9% occur once, and the top ten carry 8.4%. The length of the CDR3 is 15 residues. The trim removed 2 bases at V and 3 bases at J, leaving 6 bases unmatched. Germline V CDR1 and CDR2: DFQATT, SNEGSKA (reference sequence). Time point: patch test 1, 2 weeks after DPC sensitization. Noted treatment: therapeutic diphenylcyclopropenone sensitization with weekly scalp DPC. Ahead of applying each patch test, blood was sampled. This sample is part of a study of human T cells and chemical hapten exposure. Across the study: In the sensitization step, 2% DPC was placed on roughly 2 cm by roughly 2 cm of upper inner arm skin. 0.01% DPC was applied to the upper back in patch tests, which were read at 6 days.

Regarding the study as a whole: Donors in the study had alopecia, meaning their immune response may differ from healthy people's.

The sequencing used whole blood, collected in connection with sensitization to the hapten diphenylcyclopropenone (DPC). This rearrangement joins TRBV20-1 to TRBJ2-1, with 8 bases identical to TRBD2. The sequence came from a woman between 18 and 30 years old with alopecia areata. Some clones in this sample may be carry-over from other donors' samples. CDR3 sequence (DNA): TGCAGTGCTAGATCTCTAGCGGGTGACTACAATGAGCAGTTCTTC. Its translation is CSARSLAGDYNEQFF.